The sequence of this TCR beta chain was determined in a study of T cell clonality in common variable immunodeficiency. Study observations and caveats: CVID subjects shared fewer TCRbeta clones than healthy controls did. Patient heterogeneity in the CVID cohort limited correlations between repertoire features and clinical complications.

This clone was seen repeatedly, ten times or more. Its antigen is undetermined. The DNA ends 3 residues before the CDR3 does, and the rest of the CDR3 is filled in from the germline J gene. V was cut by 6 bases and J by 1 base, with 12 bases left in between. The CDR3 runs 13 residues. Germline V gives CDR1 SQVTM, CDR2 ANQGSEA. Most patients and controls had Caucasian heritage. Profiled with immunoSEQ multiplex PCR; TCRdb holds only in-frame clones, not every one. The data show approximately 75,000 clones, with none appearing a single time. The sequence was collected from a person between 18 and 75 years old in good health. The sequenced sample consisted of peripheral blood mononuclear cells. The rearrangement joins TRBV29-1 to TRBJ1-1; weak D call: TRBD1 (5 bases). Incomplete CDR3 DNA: TGCAGCGTCGCTATCCAGGGGAACACTGAA. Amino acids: CSVAIQGNTE. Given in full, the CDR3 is CSVAIQGNTEAFF.